Described below is a single T cell receptor (beta chain) sequence and its context. Its matching antigen is unknown. The data stem from a study of shared clonotypes between healthy human individuals. Study background: Donors, aged 18 to 49, were a couple of women and three men.

Findings and caveats of the study: Across subsets, estimated richness was generally greater for naive than for memory populations.

Deep-level settings were used for running the assay. Several immunoSEQ plates held equal portions of the genomic DNA taken from each subset. TCRdb's table, derived via immunoSEQ multiplex PCR, lists solely in-frame clones and lacks some. The table has roughly 2.5 million clones, around nine tenths seen once; the top ten hold over 0.12%. V was cut by 3 bases and J by 0 bases, with 6 bases left in between. Looked up from germline, CDR1 is MNHEY and CDR2 is SMNVEV (reference sequence). CDR3 length equals 14 residues. The rearrangement joins TRBV27 to TRBJ1-5; D is uncertain. The source is a man between 18 and 35 years old in good health. Sequenced: naive CD4+ T cells sorted from blood. Subset denoted: CD45RA+ positively selected. The CDR3 nucleotides read TGTGCCAGCAGTTTCCAATTTAGCAATCAGCCCCAGCATTTT. Protein: CASSFQFSNQPQHF.